This T cell receptor (beta chain) was sequenced in a study of resident and recirculating memory T cells in vitiligo. Study-level information: Epidermis came from shave biopsies of lesional and nonlesional sites, plus PBMCs.

Study results and caveats: No unique dominant TCR clone was found in vitiligo lesions. Sequences differed between biopsy sites and patients, suggesting private specificity.

As concerns this clone: What it binds is not known.

No change in lesions over the prior 6 months defined stable disease. TCRdb's table, derived via immunoSEQ multiplex PCR, lists solely in-frame clones and lacks some. The data show 70,000 to 95,000 clones, roughly 94% seen once. The sample was blood. The sequence came from a male donor with vitiligo.

The CDR3 DNA follows: TGTGCCAGCAGTGTCGGGACAGGGACTGGAAACACCATATATTTT. This sequence encodes CASSVGTGTGNTIYF. The chain combines TRBV6-5 with TRBJ1-3; 9 nucleotides align to TRBD1. The CDR3 has 15 residues. Looked up from germline, CDR1 is MNHEY and CDR2 is SVGAGI. Trimming cost V 5 bases and J 2 bases; bases outside gene matches: 4.